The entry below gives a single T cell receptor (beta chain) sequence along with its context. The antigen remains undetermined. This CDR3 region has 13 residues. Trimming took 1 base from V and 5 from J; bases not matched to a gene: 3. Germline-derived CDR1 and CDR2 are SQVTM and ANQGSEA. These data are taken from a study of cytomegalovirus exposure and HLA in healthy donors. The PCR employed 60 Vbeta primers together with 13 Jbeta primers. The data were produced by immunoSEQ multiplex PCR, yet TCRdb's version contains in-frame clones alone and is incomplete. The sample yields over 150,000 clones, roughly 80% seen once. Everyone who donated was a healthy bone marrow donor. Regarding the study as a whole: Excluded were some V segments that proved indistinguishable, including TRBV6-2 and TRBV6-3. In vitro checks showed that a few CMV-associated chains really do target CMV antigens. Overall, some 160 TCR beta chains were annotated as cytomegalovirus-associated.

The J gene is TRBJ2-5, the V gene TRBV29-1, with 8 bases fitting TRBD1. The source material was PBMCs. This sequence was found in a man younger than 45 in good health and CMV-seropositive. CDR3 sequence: CSVEGTGWETQYF. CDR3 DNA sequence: TGCAGCGTTGAAGGGACAGGGTGGGAGACCCAGTACTTC.